A selection of T cell receptor beta chains follows, all from one sample in a study of beta chain features in type 1 diabetes. Method: immunoSEQ multiplex PCR; TCRdb's copy keeps in-frame clones and lacks some. The repertoire has 250,000 to 350,000 clones, 14% of them found once; the top ten carry over 5%. Sequenced material: central memory CD4+ T cells from blood. The receptors shown here come from a man in his thirties or forties in good health. Both conserved end residues are part of each CDR3. The D gene is left open where the match is weak. Size is omitted from some rows. Given values are once, few, many or a class for expanded clones.

V gene	clone size	D gene	J gene	CDR3 protein	CDR3 DNA
TRBV9	.	TRBD1	TRBJ1-2	CASSTRTGEYNTF	TGTGCCAGCAGCACACGGACAGGCGAATATAACACCTTC
TRBV25-1	.	.	TRBJ2-3	CASSESGASDTQYF	TGTGCCAGCAGTGAGTCGGGGGCTTCAGATACGCAGTATTTT
TRBV2	few	.	TRBJ2-3	CASLRGAGRTDTQYF	TGTGCCAGCCTAAGGGGGGCAGGGCGCACAGATACGCAGTATTTT
TRBV7-9	few	.	TRBJ1-1	CASSSGTLNTEAFF	TGTGCCAGCAGCTCGGGGACTCTGAACACTGAAGCTTTCTTT
TRBV27	.	TRBD1	TRBJ1-1	CASSLEGTGGYTEAFF	TGTGCCAGCAGTTTAGAGGGGACAGGGGGTTACACTGAAGCTTTCTTT
TRBV5-5	.	TRBD2	TRBJ2-1	CASSFTSGRSSYNEQFF	TGTGCCAGCAGCTTTACTAGCGGGAGGAGCTCCTACAATGAGCAGTTCTTC
TRBV5-6	few	.	TRBJ1-2	CASTDGPKRGGYTF	TGTGCCAGCACCGACGGACCTAAACGAGGGGGCTACACCTTC
TRBV5-1	.	.	TRBJ2-3	CASSPLGPTDTQYF	TGCGCCAGCAGCCCCCTCGGCCCCACAGATACGCAGTATTTT
TRBV25-1	few	.	TRBJ1-2	CASSEQGFGYTF	TGTGCCAGCAGTGAACAGGGGTTTGGCTACACCTTC
TRBV6-8	.	.	TRBJ2-1	CASSHYAPRQVGNEQFF	TGTGCCAGCAGCCATTACGCCCCTAGACAGGTCGGCAATGAGCAGTTCTTC
TRBV5-1	medium-sized	TRBD2	TRBJ2-1	CASSLTSGRSYNEQFF	TGCGCCAGCAGCTTAACTAGCGGGAGGTCATACAATGAGCAGTTCTTC
TRBV2	many	.	TRBJ1-1	CASSGLQGNTEAFF	TGTGCCAGCAGTGGGTTACAGGGGAACACTGAAGCTTTCTTT
TRBV6-1	.	.	TRBJ2-3	CASSESTDTQYF	TGTGCCAGCTCCGAATCGACAGATACGCAGTATTTT
TRBV6-5	.	.	TRBJ1-2	CASRSPGRQDRYTF	TGTGCCAGCAGATCCCCTGGGAGACAGGACCGCTACACCTTC
TRBV6-5	.	.	TRBJ1-1	CASSAGWERGTEAFF	TGTGCCAGCAGTGCTGGCTGGGAGCGGGGGACTGAAGCTTTCTTT
TRBV30	few	.	TRBJ1-2	CAWSRQSGYTF	TGTGCCTGGAGTAGGCAGAGTGGCTACACCTTC
TRBV2	.	.	TRBJ1-4	CASTGGIKNGKLFF	TGTGCCAGCACCGGGGGGATTAAAAATGGGAAACTGTTTTTT
TRBV4-2	.	TRBD2	TRBJ2-4	CASSQGLAVNKNIQYF	TGTGCCAGCAGCCAAGGACTAGCGGTTAACAAAAACATTCAGTACTTC
TRBV6-6	.	.	TRBJ2-5	CAISEMVETQYF	TGTGCCATCAGTGAGATGGTGGAGACCCAGTACTTC
TRBV25-1	.	.	TRBJ2-5	CASSEQGRGETQYF	TGTGCCAGCAGTGAACAGGGGCGGGGAGAGACCCAGTACTTC
TRBV5-1	few	.	TRBJ2-1	CASSRAGTQHNEQFF	TGCGCCAGCAGCCGCGCCGGGACCCAACACAATGAGCAGTTCTTC
TRBV30	.	.	TRBJ1-6	CAWSEGMGNSPLHF	TGTGCCTGGAGTGAGGGAATGGGAAATTCACCCCTCCACTTT
TRBV7-9	few	.	TRBJ1-1	CASSSEGGIRNTEAFF	TGTGCCAGCAGCTCAGAGGGGGGTATTAGGAACACTGAAGCTTTCTTT
TRBV7-2	.	.	TRBJ2-4	CASSPAGGTGLRSKNIQYF	TGTGCCAGCAGCCCCGCGGGGGGGACAGGGTTGAGGTCCAAAAACATTCAGTACTTC